This TCR beta chain was recovered during a study of control samples from healthy donors and cancer patients. Per the germline V gene, CDR1 is MDHEN and CDR2 is SYDVKM. J lost 7 bases, V lost 5 bases, and 13 bases had no gene match. This CDR3 region has 16 residues. Clones were sequenced by immunoSEQ multiplex PCR, and TCRdb holds only the in-frame ones, with some missing. The sample includes around 150,000 clones, roughly 90% of them seen just once. The TCR was taken from a man aged 30 to 45 in good health. The sequenced material came from blood. This chain connects TRBV28 to TRBJ1-5, with 8 bases aligning to TRBD1. CDR3 DNA: TGTGCCAGCAGTAAATCAAGGGCAGGGGGCTTGCAGCCCCAGCATTTT. It yields the protein CASSKSRAGGLQPQHF.